This note documents a single TCR beta chain sequence. Antigen: not known. Per TCR library, 3500 ng of total RNA was used. For each CDR3 protein, TCRdb gives one entry from its re-call of the 5' RACE reads, without DNA. Recorded for this sample: about 380,000 distinct CDR3 sequences. The germline CDR1 and CDR2 sequences are SGHTA and FQGNSA. The CDR3 has 16 amino acids. Whole blood supplied total RNA, and T cells were not sorted. These data originate in a study of monozygotic twins with inflammatory bowel disease. Study-wide results and limits: Data gave no support to a single strong signal or clonotype associated with IBD.

Sequencing used blood. This clonotype was obtained from a human donor with ulcerative colitis or Crohn's disease, or a healthy co-twin of an affected twin (not recorded which). This chain uses TRBV7-2 with TRBJ2-3; TCRdb designates TRBD1, a call that cannot be tested without DNA. CDR3 sequence: CASSSYGTGAGDTQYF. Combining the CDR3 with reference TRBV7-2 and TRBJ2-3 gives the whole variable domain GAGVSQSPSNKVTEKGKDVELRCDPISGHTALYWYRQSLGQGLEFLIYFQGNSAPDKSGLPSDRFSAERTGGSVSTLTIQRTQQEDSAVYLCASSSYGTGAGDTQYFGPGTRLTVL.